Here is one TCR beta chain with its context. The antigen remains undetermined. This entry is derived from a study of T-cell reconstitution after alpha-beta-depleted transplantation in children. Whole-study findings and limits: Reports say that about two months after transplant, the alpha-beta T cells came out of several hundred graft clones that had expanded. Fresh T-cell production supplied most of the T-cell counts and diversity seen one year after transplant. From surviving recipient T cells and thymic progenitors came the high day-60 TCRbeta diversity observed in some patients.

Germline values: CDR1 ENHRY, CDR2 SYGVKD. The CDR3 sequence is 15 residues long. V gave up 8 bases and J gave up 6 bases; unmatched junction bases: 14. Unique molecular identifiers were incorporated during preparation of the TCRbeta library. Using its own MiXCR run on the PCR reads, TCRdb lists one record per CDR3 protein. Among some 310,000 distinct CDR3 sequences listed, 20% to 30% were seen once. This chain links TRBV10-3 with TRBJ1-1; 8 bases fit TRBD1. The source of this sequence is a male patient younger than 18 who had a stem cell transplant for acute lymphoblastic leukemia, so the T cells may come from the graft donor. The sample here was PBMCs, mostly from graft donor cells, taken 180 days after TCRalphabeta/CD19-depleted stem cell transplant. The CDR3 is CAIGSDRGYGAEAFF. The CDR3 nucleotides read TGTGCCATCGGGTCCGACAGGGGCTATGGGGCTGAAGCTTTCTTT.